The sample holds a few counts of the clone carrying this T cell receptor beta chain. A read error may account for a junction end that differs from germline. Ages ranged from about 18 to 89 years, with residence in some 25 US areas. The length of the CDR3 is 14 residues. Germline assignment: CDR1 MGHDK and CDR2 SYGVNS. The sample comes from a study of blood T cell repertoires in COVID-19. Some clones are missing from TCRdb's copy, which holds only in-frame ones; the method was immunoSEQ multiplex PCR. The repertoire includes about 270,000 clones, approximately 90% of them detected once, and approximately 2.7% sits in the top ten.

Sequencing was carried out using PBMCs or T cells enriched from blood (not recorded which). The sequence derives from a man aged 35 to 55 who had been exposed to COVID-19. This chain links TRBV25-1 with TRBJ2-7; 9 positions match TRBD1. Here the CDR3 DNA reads TGTGCCAGCAGTGAATCAGACTTAAGGGACAGGGTCGGGTTC. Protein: CASSESDLRDRVGF.